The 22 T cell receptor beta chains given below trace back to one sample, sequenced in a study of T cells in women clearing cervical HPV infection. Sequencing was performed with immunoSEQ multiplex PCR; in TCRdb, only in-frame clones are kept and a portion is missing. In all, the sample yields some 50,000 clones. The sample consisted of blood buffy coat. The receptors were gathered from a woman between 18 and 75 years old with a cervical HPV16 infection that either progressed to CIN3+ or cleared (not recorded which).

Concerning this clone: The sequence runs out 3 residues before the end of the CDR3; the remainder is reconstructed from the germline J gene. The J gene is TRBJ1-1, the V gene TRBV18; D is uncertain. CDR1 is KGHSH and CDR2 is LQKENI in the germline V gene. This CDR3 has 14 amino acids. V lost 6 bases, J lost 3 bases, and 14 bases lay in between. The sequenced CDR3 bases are TGTGCCAGCTCCCCGAGCCGGGGAGACACTGAA. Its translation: CASSPSRGDTE. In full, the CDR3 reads CASSPSRGDTEAFF.

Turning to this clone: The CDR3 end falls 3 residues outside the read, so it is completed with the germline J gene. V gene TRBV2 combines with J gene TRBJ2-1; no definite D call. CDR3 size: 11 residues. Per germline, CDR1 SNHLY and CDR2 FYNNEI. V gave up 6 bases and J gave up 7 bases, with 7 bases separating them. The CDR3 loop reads CASSVLNEQFF. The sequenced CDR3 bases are TGTGCCAGCAGCGTCTTAAATGAG.

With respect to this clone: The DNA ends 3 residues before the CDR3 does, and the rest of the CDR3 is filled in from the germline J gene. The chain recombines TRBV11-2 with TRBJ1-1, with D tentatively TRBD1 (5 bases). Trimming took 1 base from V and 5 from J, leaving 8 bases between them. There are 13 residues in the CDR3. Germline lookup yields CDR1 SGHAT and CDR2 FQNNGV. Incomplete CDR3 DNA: TGTGCCAGCAGCTTAGCAGGGCGGACTGAA. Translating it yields CASSLAGRTE. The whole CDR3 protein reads CASSLAGRTEAFF. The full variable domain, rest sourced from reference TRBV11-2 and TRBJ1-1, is EAGVAQSPRYKIIEKRQSVAFWCNPISGHATLYWYQQILGQGPKLLIQFQNNGVVDDSQLPKDRFSAERLKGVDSTLKIQPAKLEDSAVYLCASSLAGRTEAFFGQGTRLTVV.

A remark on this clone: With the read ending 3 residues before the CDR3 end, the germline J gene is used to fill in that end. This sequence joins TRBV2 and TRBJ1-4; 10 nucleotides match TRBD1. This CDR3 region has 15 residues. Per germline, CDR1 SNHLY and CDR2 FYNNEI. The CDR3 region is CASSETDRGPVKLFF. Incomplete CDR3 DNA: TGTGCCAGCAGTGAAACCGACAGGGGGCCCGTTAAA.

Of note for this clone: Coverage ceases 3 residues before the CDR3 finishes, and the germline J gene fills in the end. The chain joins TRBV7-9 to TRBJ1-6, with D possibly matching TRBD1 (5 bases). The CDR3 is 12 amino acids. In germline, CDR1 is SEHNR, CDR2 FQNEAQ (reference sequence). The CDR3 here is CASSFPQGALHF. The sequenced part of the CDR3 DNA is TGTGCCAGCAGCTTCCCTCAAGGGGCC. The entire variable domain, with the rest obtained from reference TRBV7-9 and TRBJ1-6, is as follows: DTGVSQNPRHKITKRGQNVTFRCDPISEHNRLYWYRQTLGQGPEFLTYFQNEAQLEKSRLLSDRFSAERPKGSFSTLEIQRTEQGDSAMYLCASSFPQGALHFGNGTRLTVT.

The sequenced CDR3 bases are TGTGCCAGCAGCTCCCAGGGGGCGCGGGGC. Translating gives CASSSQGARG. The whole CDR3 reads CASSSQGARGYTF. The V call is TRBV7-9, the J call TRBJ1-2, with 8 bases fitting TRBD1. The read ends 3 residues shy of where the CDR3 ends; the end is completed using the germline J gene. This CDR3 is built from 13 residues. In germline, CDR1 is SEHNR, CDR2 FQNEAQ (reference sequence).

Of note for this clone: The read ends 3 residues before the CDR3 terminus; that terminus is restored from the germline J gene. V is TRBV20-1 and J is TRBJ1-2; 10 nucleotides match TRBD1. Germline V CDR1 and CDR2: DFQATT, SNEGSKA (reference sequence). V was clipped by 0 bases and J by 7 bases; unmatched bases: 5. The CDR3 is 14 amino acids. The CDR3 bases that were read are TGCAGTGCTAGAGATCGGACAGGGGGGTTTGGC. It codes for CSARDRTGGFG. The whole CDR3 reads CSARDRTGGFGYTF.

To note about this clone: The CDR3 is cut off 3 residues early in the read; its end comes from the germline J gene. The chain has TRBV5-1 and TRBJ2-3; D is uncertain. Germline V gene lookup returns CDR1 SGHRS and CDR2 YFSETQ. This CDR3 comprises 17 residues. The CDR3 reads CASSLALLQGLGQTQYF. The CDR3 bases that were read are TGCGCCAGCAGCTTGGCTTTGCTACAAGGGCTGGGCCAGACG. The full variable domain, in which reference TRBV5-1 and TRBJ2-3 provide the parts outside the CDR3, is KAGVTQTPRYLIKTRGQQVTLSCSPISGHRSVSWYQQTPGQGLQFLFEYFSETQRNKGNFPGRFSGRQFSNSRSEMNVSTLELGDSALYLCASSLALLQGLGQTQYFGPGTRLTVL.

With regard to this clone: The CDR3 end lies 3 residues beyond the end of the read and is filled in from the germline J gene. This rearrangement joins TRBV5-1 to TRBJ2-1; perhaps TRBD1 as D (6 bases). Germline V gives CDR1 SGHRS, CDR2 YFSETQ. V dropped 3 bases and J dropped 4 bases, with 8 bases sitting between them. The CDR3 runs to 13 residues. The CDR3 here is CASSSDRYNEQFF. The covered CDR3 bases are TGCGCCAGCAGCTCGGACAGATACAATGAG.

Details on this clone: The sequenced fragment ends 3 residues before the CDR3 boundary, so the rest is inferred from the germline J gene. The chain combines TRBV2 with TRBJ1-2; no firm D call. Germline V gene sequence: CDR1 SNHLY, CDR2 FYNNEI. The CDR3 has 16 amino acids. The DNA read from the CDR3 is TGTGCCAGCAGTCCCAACGCTGGTTCTGCTAGTCACGAC. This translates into CASSPNAGSASHD. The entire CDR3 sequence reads CASSPNAGSASHDYTF.

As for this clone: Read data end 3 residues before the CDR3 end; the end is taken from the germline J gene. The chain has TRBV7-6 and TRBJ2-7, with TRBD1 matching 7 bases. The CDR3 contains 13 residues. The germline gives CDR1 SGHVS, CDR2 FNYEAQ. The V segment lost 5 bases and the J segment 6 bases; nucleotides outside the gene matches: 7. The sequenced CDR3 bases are TGTGCCAGCAGCATCGACAGGGCTGGCGAG. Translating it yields CASSIDRAGE. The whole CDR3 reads CASSIDRAGEQYF.

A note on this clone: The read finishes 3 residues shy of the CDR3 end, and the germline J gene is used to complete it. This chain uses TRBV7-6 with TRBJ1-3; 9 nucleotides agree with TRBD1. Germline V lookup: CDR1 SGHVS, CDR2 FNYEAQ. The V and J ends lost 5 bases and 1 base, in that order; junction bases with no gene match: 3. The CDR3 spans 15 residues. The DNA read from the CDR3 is TGTGCCAGCAGCCAGGGACAGGGTTCTGGAAACACC. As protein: CASSQGQGSGNT. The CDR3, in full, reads CASSQGQGSGNTIYF.

The part of the CDR3 DNA that was read is TGCAGTGCCCCTGCCCTAAGCGGATACCGGGACAGTGAA. Amino acid sequence: CSAPALSGYRDSE. The full CDR3 is CSAPALSGYRDSEAFF. The chain recombines TRBV20-1 with TRBJ1-1, with TRBD1 matching 7 bases. The read finishes 3 residues shy of the CDR3 end, and the germline J gene is used to complete it. The ends lost 6 bases at V and 7 bases at J; junction bases unmatched: 20. CDR3 length equals 16 residues. The germline CDR1 and CDR2 sequences are DFQATT and SNEGSKA (reference sequence).

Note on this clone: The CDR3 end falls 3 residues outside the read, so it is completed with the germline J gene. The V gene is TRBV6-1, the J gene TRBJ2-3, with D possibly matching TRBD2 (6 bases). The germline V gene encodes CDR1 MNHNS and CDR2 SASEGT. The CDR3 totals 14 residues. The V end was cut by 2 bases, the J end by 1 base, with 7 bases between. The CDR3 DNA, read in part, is TGTGCCAGCAGTGAAAGGAGGGGCACAGATACG. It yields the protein CASSERRGTDT. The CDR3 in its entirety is CASSERRGTDTQYF.

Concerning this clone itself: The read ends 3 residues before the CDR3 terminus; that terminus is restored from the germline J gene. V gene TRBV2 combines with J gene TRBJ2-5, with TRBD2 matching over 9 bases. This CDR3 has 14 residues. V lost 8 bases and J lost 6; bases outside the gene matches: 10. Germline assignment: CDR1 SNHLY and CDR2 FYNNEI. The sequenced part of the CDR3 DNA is TGTGCCAGCGGGAGATTAGCGGGGGTGCAGACC. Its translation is CASGRLAGVQT. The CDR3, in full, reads CASGRLAGVQTQYF. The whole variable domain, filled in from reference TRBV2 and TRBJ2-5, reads EPEVTQTPSHQVTQMGQEVILRCVPISNHLYFYWYRQILGQKVEFLVSFYNNEISEKSEIFDDQFSVERPDGSNFTLKIRSTKLEDSAMYFCASGRLAGVQTQYFGPGTRLLVL.

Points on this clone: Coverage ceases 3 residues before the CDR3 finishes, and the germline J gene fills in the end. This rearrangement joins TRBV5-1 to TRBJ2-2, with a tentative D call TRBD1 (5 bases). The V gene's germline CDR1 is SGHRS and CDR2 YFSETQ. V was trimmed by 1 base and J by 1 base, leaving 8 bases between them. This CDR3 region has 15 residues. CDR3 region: CASSLLGQNTGELFF. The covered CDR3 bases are TGCGCCAGCAGCTTGTTGGGGCAGAACACCGGGGAG.

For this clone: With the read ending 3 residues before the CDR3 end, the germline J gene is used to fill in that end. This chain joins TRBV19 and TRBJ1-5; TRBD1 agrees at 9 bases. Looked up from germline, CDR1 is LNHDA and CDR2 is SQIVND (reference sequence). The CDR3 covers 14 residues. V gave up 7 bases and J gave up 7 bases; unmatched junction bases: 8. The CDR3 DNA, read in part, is TGTGCCAGTAACACGGGACAGGGCGGCCAGCCC. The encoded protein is CASNTGQGGQP. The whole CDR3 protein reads CASNTGQGGQPQHF.

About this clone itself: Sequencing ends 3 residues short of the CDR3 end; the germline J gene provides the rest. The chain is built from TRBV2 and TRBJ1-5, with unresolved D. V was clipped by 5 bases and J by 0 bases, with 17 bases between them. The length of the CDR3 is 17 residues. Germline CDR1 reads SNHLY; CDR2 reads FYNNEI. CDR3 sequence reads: CASSKGNQEYSNQPQHF. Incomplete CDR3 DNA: TGTGCCAGCAGTAAGGGTAATCAGGAGTATAGCAATCAGCCC.

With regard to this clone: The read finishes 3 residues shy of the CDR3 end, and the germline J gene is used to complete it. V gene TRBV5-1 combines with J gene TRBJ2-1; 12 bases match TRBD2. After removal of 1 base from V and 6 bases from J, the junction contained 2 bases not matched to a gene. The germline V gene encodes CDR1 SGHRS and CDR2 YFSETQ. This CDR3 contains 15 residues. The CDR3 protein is CASSLTSGGFNEQFF. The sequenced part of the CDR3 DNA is TGCGCCAGCAGCTTGACTAGCGGGGGGTTCAATGAG.

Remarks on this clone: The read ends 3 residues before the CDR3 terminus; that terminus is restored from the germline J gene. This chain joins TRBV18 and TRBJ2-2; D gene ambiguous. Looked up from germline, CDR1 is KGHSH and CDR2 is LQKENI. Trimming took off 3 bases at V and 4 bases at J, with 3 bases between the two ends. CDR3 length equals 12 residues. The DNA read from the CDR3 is TGTGCCAGCTCACCCCTCACCGGGGAG. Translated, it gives CASSPLTGE. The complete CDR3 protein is CASSPLTGELFF.

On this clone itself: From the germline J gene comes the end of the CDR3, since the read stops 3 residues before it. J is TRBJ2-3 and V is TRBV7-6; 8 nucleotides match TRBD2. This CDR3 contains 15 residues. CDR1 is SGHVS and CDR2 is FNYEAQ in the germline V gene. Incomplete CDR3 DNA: TGTGCCACCACCTTTACTAGCGGACAACCGGAGACG. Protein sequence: CATTFTSGQPET. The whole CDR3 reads CATTFTSGQPETQYF.

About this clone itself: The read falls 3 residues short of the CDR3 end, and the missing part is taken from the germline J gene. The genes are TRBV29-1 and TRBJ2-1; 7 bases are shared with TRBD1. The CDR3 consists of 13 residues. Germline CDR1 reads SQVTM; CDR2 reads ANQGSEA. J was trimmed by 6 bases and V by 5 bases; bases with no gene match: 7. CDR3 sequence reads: CSVLQGSRNEQFF. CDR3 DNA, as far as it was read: TGCAGCGTTCTACAGGGGTCTCGCAATGAG.